The 22 T cell receptor beta chains listed next were all sequenced from one sample in a study of T-cell reconstitution after alpha-beta-depleted transplantation in children. Unique molecular identifiers were used in preparing the TCRbeta library. MiXCR was run by TCRdb on the PCR reads, yielding one entry per CDR3 protein. The table lists about 300,000 distinct CDR3 sequences, roughly 7.8% of them singletons. Their recognized antigens are unknown. Study-wide findings and caveats: By one year post-transplant, T-cell counts and diversity largely arose from T cells that were newly produced.

Sequenced material: peripheral blood, taken 360 days after TCRalphabeta/CD19-depleted stem cell transplant. These receptors all stem from a female patient aged 2-9 years who had a stem cell transplant for Fanconi anemia, so the T cells may come from the graft donor.

The table lists this clonotype with many counts. The chain carries TRBV12-3 or TRBV12-4 and TRBJ2-2, with D perhaps TRBD2 (6 bases). The CDR3 extends over 16 amino acids. The V gene lost 6 bases and the J gene lost 1 base, with 15 bases spanning the gap. The CDR3 protein is CASSSRLGMNTGELFF. CDR3 nucleotide sequence: TGTGCCAGCAGCTCGAGACTAGGGATGAACACCGGGGAGCTGTTTTTT.

This clonotype was counted many times. The chain joins TRBV27 to TRBJ2-7, with D perhaps matching TRBD1 (7 bases). This CDR3 is 15 amino acids long. V was clipped by 10 bases and J by 4 bases, with 23 bases between them. In germline, CDR1 is MNHEY, CDR2 SMNVEV (reference sequence). The DNA of the CDR3 is TGTGCCACAGGGGGGCGCAGGGTAGGGGCGTACGAGCAGTACTTC. Protein product: CATGGRRVGAYEQYF.

The rearrangement uses TRBV7-9 and TRBJ2-6, with D perhaps matching TRBD2 (5 bases). CDR3 length equals 16 residues. The V gene lost 7 bases and the J gene lost 1 base, with 14 bases spanning the gap. Germline assignment: CDR1 SEHNR and CDR2 FQNEAQ (reference sequence). CDR3 bases: TGTGCCAGCACCCAAGCGGTGGGGTCTGGGGCCAACGTCCTGACTTTC. It is translated as CASTQAVGSGANVLTF. Looking up the rest from reference TRBV7-9 and TRBJ2-6 gives the full variable domain: DTGVSQNPRHKITKRGQNVTFRCDPISEHNRLYWYRQTLGQGPEFLTYFQNEAQLEKSRLLSDRFSAERPKGSFSTLEIQRTEQGDSAMYLCASTQAVGSGANVLTFGAGSRLTVL.

This clonotype was seen repeatedly, ten times or more. The V call is TRBV5-1, the J call TRBJ2-2; a possible D gene is TRBD2 (6 bases). The V gene's germline CDR1 is SGHRS and CDR2 YFSETQ. Between the trimmed V and J ends, which lost 6 bases and 7 bases, there was a span of 22 bases. The CDR3 runs to 16 residues. CDR3 nucleotide sequence: TGCGCCAGCACAGATCTCGGGACTCTCTTTGGCGGGGAGCTGTTTTTT. Translation gives CASTDLGTLFGGELFF.

This clonotype was detected ten times or more. CDR3: CASSFKIGDHYGYTF. The CDR3 DNA sequence: TGTGCCAGCAGCTTCAAGATTGGCGACCACTATGGCTACACCTTC. V usage is TRBV7-2 and J usage is TRBJ1-2; D not resolved. Looked up from germline, CDR1 is SGHTA and CDR2 is FQGNSA. The CDR3 has 15 amino acids. Trimming pared 3 bases from V and 3 bases from J, leaving 14 bases between. The whole variable domain, filled in from reference TRBV7-2 and TRBJ1-2, reads GAGVSQSPSNKVTEKGKDVELRCDPISGHTALYWYRQSLGQGLEFLIYFQGNSAPDKSGLPSDRFSAERTGGSVSTLTIQRTQQEDSAVYLCASSFKIGDHYGYTFGSGTRLTVV.

This clonotype has a handful of counts. V and J are TRBV6-1 and TRBJ2-7, with 8 nucleotides matching TRBD1. V dropped 7 bases and J dropped 4; count of bases not matched to a gene: 6. The CDR3 is 13 residues long. CDR1 and CDR2 (germline): MNHNS, SASEGT. CDR3 sequence: CASTPGQAYEQYF. CDR3 nucleotide sequence: TGTGCCAGCACCCCGGGACAGGCTTACGAGCAGTACTTC.

This clonotype has ten or more counts. The chain is built from TRBV5-1 and TRBJ2-3, with 9 positions matching TRBD2. The CDR3 runs 16 residues. V shed 1 base and J 2 bases; nucleotides not matched to a gene: 5. Germline loops: CDR1 SGHRS, CDR2 YFSETQ. The CDR3 sequence: CASSLMLAGNTDTQYF. The CDR3 bases are TGCGCCAGCAGCTTGATGCTAGCGGGAAACACAGATACGCAGTATTTT.

This clonotype has at least ten counts. The chain employs TRBV4-3 and TRBJ2-2; D is unclear. Germline CDR1 LGHNA, CDR2 YSLEER. V was pared by 1 base and J by 9 bases, with 12 bases between. The CDR3 sequence is 14 residues long. CDR3 coding DNA: TGCGCCAGCAGCCAAGTTCCTTTTCCCAGGGAGCTGTTTTTT. Translating gives CASSQVPFPRELFF.

This clonotype showed up just a few times. The V call is TRBV6-1, the J call TRBJ1-2; D gene ambiguous. V lost 5 bases, J lost 5 bases, and 12 bases lay in between. Germline V CDR1 and CDR2: MNHNS, SASEGT. The CDR3 contains 13 residues. The CDR3 sequence is CASSIIQPYGYTF. In nucleotides, the CDR3 is TGTGCCAGCAGTATTATACAGCCTTATGGCTACACCTTC.

In this sample, this clonotype turned up many times. CDR3 in amino acids: CASKLSALWNTEAFF. The DNA for the CDR3 is TGTGCCAGCAAGCTCTCGGCCCTCTGGAACACTGAAGCTTTCTTT. The gene calls are TRBV6-5 and TRBJ1-1; D is ambiguous. Per the germline V gene, CDR1 is MNHEY and CDR2 is SVGAGI. This CDR3 has 15 amino acids. V was clipped by 7 bases and J by 1 base, with 16 bases between them.

In this sample, this clonotype turned up many times. The chain combines TRBV29-1 with TRBJ2-7; tentative D call: TRBD2 (6 bases). Germline CDR1 is SQVTM and CDR2 is ANQGSEA. The CDR3 sequence is 15 residues long. V was pared by 1 base and J by 2 bases, with 15 bases between. The CDR3 coding sequence is TGCAGCGTTGAAGGTAGGAGACTAGGGGCCTACGAGCAGTACTTC. The encoded protein is CSVEGRRLGAYEQYF.

This clonotype has more than one count but fewer than ten. V usage is TRBV6-1 and J usage is TRBJ1-1; D is undetermined. V shed 7 bases and J shed 6 bases, with 21 bases lying between them. CDR1 MNHNS and CDR2 SASEGT come from the germline V gene. This CDR3 spans 15 amino acids. In nucleotides, the CDR3 is TGTGCCAGCAACCAAGGACTCGGAGGGTTCTCTGAAGCTTTCTTT. Translated, it gives CASNQGLGGFSEAFF.

At least ten counts were recorded for this clonotype. The genes are TRBV29-1 and TRBJ2-2; the D is unclear. Germline values: CDR1 SQVTM, CDR2 ANQGSEA. V lost 6 bases and J lost 4, with 12 bases in between. The CDR3 sequence is 13 residues long. In DNA form, the CDR3 reads TGCAGCGTCTATTTCAGGTTCACCGGGGAGCTGTTTTTT. This codes for CSVYFRFTGELFF.

This chain uses TRBV6-2 or TRBV6-3 with TRBJ1-1; D call uncertain. Between the trimmed V and J ends, which lost 2 bases and 3 bases, there was a span of 7 bases. Germline assignment: CDR1 MNHEY and CDR2 SVGEGT. The CDR3 covers 13 residues. The CDR3 reads CASSYRHHTEAFF. For the CDR3, the DNA is TGTGCCAGCAGTTACCGGCACCACACTGAAGCTTTCTTT.

This clonotype was seen repeatedly, ten times or more. DNA of the CDR3: TGTGCCAGCAGCGAGGGGCTAGTCCCCTACAATGAGCAGTTCTTC. Amino acids: CASSEGLVPYNEQFF. The chain uses TRBV6-1 and TRBJ2-1; the D gene could be TRBD1 or TRBD2 (5 bases each). The V gene lost 6 bases and the J gene lost 2 bases, with 14 bases spanning the gap. This CDR3 spans 15 amino acids. Germline V gene data show CDR1 as MNHNS and CDR2 as SASEGT.

V and J are TRBV20-1 and TRBJ2-1; TRBD2 is a possible D gene (6 bases). Germline values: CDR1 DFQATT, CDR2 SNEGSKA (reference sequence). V was shortened by 0 bases and J by 0 bases, with 12 bases between the two germline ends. CDR3 length: 16 residues. CDR3 amino acids: CSARDYLGGSYNEQFF. For the CDR3, the DNA is TGCAGTGCTAGAGATTACTTGGGGGGCTCCTACAATGAGCAGTTCTTC.

This clonotype was found many times. The rearrangement joins TRBV10-3 to TRBJ1-4, with D perhaps TRBD1 (5 bases). Deletions cut 6 bases from V and 0 bases from J, with 14 bases between. CDR1 and CDR2 from the germline V gene are ENHRY and SYGVKD. This CDR3 spans 16 amino acids. The CDR3 nucleotides are TGTGCCATCAGCGCAGACAGCTTTGCAACTAATGAAAAACTGTTTTTT. Residues: CAISADSFATNEKLFF.

This clonotype was observed at least ten times. The genes are TRBV5-1 and TRBJ2-5; 7 bases map to TRBD1. V lost 5 bases and J lost 5; bases outside the gene matches: 9. The CDR3 runs to 14 residues. Germline values: CDR1 SGHRS, CDR2 YFSETQ. CDR3 sequence reads: CASSDPRGTETQYF. In nucleotides, the CDR3 is TGCGCCAGCAGTGACCCCAGGGGGACGGAGACCCAGTACTTC.

This clonotype was picked up many times. The chain has TRBV9 and TRBJ2-5; weak D call: TRBD2 (5 bases). V lost 0 bases and J 4 bases, leaving 13 bases between the germline ends. The germline gives CDR1 SGDLS, CDR2 YYNGEE. There are 15 residues in the CDR3. The CDR3 DNA follows: TGTGCCAGCAGCGTAGCTAACAGCGAGGGAGAGACCCAGTACTTC. Amino acid sequence: CASSVANSEGETQYF.

The CDR3 coding sequence is TGTGCCTGGAGTCTACAGGCGTACGAGCAGTACTTC. Encoded protein: CAWSLQAYEQYF. V is TRBV30 and J is TRBJ2-7; tentative D call: TRBD1 (5 bases). Trimming shortened V by 2 bases and J by 4 bases, and 9 bases separated the two germline ends. The V gene's germline CDR1 is GTSNPN and CDR2 SVGIG (reference sequence). The CDR3 spans 12 residues.

This clonotype has at least ten counts. The gene calls are TRBV6-5 and TRBJ2-1, with D unclear. The CDR3 contains 13 residues. The V end lost 0 bases, the J end lost 9 bases, and 9 bases lay between the germline ends. Per the germline V gene, CDR1 is MNHEY and CDR2 is SVGAGI. CDR3 DNA: TGTGCCAGCAGTTACTCGAAGGCTACTGAGCAGTTCTTC. It yields the protein CASSYSKATEQFF.

This clonotype was seen many times. The chain carries TRBV7-2 and TRBJ2-7; D is perhaps TRBD1 or TRBD2 (5 bases each). Germline CDR1 SGHTA, CDR2 FQGNSA. This CDR3 is 15 amino acids long. The germline V and J ends were trimmed by 1 base and 2 bases, with 12 bases remaining between them. The CDR3 DNA sequence: TGTGCCAGCAGCTTAGGAGGGGACCGAACCTACGAGCAGTACGTC. As protein: CASSLGGDRTYEQYV.